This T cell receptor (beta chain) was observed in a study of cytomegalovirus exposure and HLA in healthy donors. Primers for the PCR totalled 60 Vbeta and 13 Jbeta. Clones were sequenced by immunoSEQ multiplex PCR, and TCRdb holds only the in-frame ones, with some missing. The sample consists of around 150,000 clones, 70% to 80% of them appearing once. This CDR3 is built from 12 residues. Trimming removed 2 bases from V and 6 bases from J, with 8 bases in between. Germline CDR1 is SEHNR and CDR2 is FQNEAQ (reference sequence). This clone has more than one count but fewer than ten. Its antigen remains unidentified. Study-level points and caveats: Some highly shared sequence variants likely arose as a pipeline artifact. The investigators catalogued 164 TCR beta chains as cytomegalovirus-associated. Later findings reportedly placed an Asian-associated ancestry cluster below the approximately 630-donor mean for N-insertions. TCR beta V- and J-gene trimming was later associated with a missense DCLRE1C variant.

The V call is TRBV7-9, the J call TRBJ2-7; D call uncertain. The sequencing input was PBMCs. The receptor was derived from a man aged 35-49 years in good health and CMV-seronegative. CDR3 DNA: TGTGCCAGCAGCTTAAGCTTGTTCGAGCAGTACTTC. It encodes CASSLSLFEQYF.